The 16 T cell receptor beta chains listed next were all sequenced from one sample in a study of blood T cell repertoires in COVID-19. Assay: immunoSEQ multiplex PCR; the TCRdb copy retains only in-frame clones and omits some. The profile shows more than 400,000 clones, about 92% of them singletons. Material for sequencing was PBMCs or T cells enriched from blood (not recorded which). Every receptor here comes from a man aged 18 to 30 who had recovered from COVID-19.

V and J are TRBV5-4 and TRBJ1-2, with D perhaps TRBD1 (5 bases). V was clipped by 0 bases and J by 6 bases, with 12 bases between them. This CDR3 region has 14 residues. Germline assignment: CDR1 SGHNT and CDR2 YYREEE (reference sequence). The CDR3 DNA is TGTGCCAGCAGCTTGGGCAGGGCGGCGGATGGCTACACCTTC. This encodes CASSLGRAADGYTF.

This chain uses TRBV7-9 with TRBJ1-4; perhaps TRBD1 as D (6 bases). The germline V gene has CDR1 SEHNR and CDR2 FQNEAQ (reference sequence). The CDR3 runs to 15 residues. V was pared by 5 bases and J by 6 bases, with 16 bases between. The CDR3 DNA follows: TGTGCCAGCAGCCGGACCCGGGACAACTATGAAAAACTGTTTTTT. Translation: CASSRTRDNYEKLFF. Looking up the rest from reference TRBV7-9 and TRBJ1-4 gives the full variable domain: DTGVSQNPRHKITKRGQNVTFRCDPISEHNRLYWYRQTLGQGPEFLTYFQNEAQLEKSRLLSDRFSAERPKGSFSTLEIQRTEQGDSAMYLCASSRTRDNYEKLFFGSGTQLSVL.

J is TRBJ2-7 and V is TRBV7-9; 8 positions agree with TRBD2. There are 14 residues in the CDR3. Germline V gene lookup returns CDR1 SEHNR and CDR2 FQNEAQ (reference sequence). V shed 5 bases and J 2 bases; nucleotides not matched to a gene: 5. CDR3 loop: CASSPGTSTYEQYF. In nucleotides, the CDR3 is TGTGCCAGCAGCCCCGGGACTAGTACCTACGAGCAGTACTTC.

About this clone itself: The conserved closing phenylalanine or tryptophan is absent in this CDR3, likely reflecting a read error. Because the CDR3's place on the DNA is in doubt, the DNA is left out and the CDR3 is given as listed by TCRdb. V usage is TRBV6-1 and J usage is TRBJ1-1. The CDR3 length equals 13 residues, ends included. CDR1 MNHNS and CDR2 SASEGT come from the germline V gene. This CDR3 is CASSEAQREIPSV.

The rearrangement joins TRBV7-9 to TRBJ1-2, with D possibly being TRBD1 (5 bases). Germline lookup yields CDR1 SEHNR and CDR2 FQNEAQ (reference sequence). Trimming shortened V by 4 bases and J by 7 bases, and 10 bases separated the two germline ends. This CDR3 spans 12 amino acids. CDR3 sequence reads: CASSSHQGGYTF. As DNA, the CDR3 is TGTGCCAGCAGCTCTCACCAGGGTGGCTACACCTTC.

The CDR3 sequence is CASSSGAAVNYGYTF. The CDR3 DNA sequence: TGTGCCAGCAGTTCAGGGGCAGCAGTTAACTATGGCTACACCTTC. The V and J genes are TRBV28 and TRBJ1-2, with TRBD1 as a possible D gene (6 bases). This CDR3 is 15 amino acids long. Trimming took off 4 bases at V and 1 base at J, with 13 bases between the two ends. Germline CDR1 reads MDHEN; CDR2 reads SYDVKM.

CDR3 sequence reads: CAIRDFNSYEQYF. The CDR3 DNA reads TGTGCCATCCGGGACTTCAATAGCTACGAGCAGTACTTC. This sequence joins TRBV10-3 and TRBJ2-7; D is possibly TRBD2 (6 bases). V lost 8 bases and J lost 3, with 14 bases in between. Germline loops: CDR1 ENHRY, CDR2 SYGVKD. This CDR3 comprises 13 residues.

The J gene is TRBJ1-5, the V gene TRBV6-5; tentative D call: TRBD1 (6 bases). From germline, CDR1 is MNHEY and CDR2 SVGAGI. V was cut by 6 bases and J by 6 bases, with 15 bases left in between. This CDR3 is built from 14 residues. The CDR3 bases are TGTGCCAGCAGCCTCACAGGGATGGGTCAGCCCCAGCATTTT. Amino acids: CASSLTGMGQPQHF.

In this sample, this clone turned up once. The chain employs TRBV28 and TRBJ1-4; maybe TRBD1 (6 bases). Per germline, CDR1 MDHEN and CDR2 SYDVKM. The CDR3 extends over 13 amino acids. V was clipped by 6 bases and J by 7 bases, with 12 bases between them. CDR3 DNA sequence: TGTGCCAGCAGGGACCCACAGGGTGAAAAACTGTTTTTT. It translates to CASRDPQGEKLFF.

The chain is built from TRBV27 and TRBJ2-3, with a tentative D call TRBD2 (6 bases). This CDR3 comprises 15 residues. V lost 2 bases, J lost 0 bases, and 9 bases lay in between. CDR1 is MNHEY, CDR2 SMNVEV, per germline (reference sequence). The chain's CDR3 is CASSLRLGSTDTQYF. DNA of the CDR3: TGTGCCAGCAGTTTAAGACTAGGGAGCACAGATACGCAGTATTTT.

The V call is TRBV9, the J call TRBJ1-3, with 8 bases that match TRBD1. The germline CDR1 and CDR2 sequences are SGDLS and YYNGEE. The CDR3 contains 16 residues. The junction had 5 bases not matched to a gene; V was cut back by 3 bases and J by 0 bases. Written as DNA, the CDR3 is TGTGCCAGCAGCGCGCAGGGGGCGGTCTCTGGAAACACCATATATTTT. Protein sequence: CASSAQGAVSGNTIYF. Variable domain in full (rest from reference TRBV9 and TRBJ1-3): DSGVTQTPKHLITATGQRVTLRCSPRSGDLSVYWYQQSLDQGLQFLIQYYNGEERAKGNILERFSAQQFPDLHSELNLSSLELGDSALYFCASSAQGAVSGNTIYFGEGSWLTVV.

The genes are TRBV2 and TRBJ2-3; 14 bases are shared with TRBD2. The CDR3 has 14 amino acids. Germline CDR1 is SNHLY and CDR2 is FYNNEI. Trimming cost V 11 bases and J 4 bases; bases outside gene matches: 5. The CDR3 region is CAGGTSGSPDTQYF. The DNA of the CDR3 is TGTGCCGGTGGGACTAGCGGGAGCCCAGATACGCAGTATTTT.

The chain is built from TRBV19 and TRBJ1-6, with D possibly being TRBD1 (5 bases). V was clipped by 5 bases and J by 3 bases, with 11 bases between them. Looked up from germline, CDR1 is LNHDA and CDR2 is SQIVND (reference sequence). The CDR3 length is 15 residues. Written as DNA, the CDR3 is TGTGCCAGTAGTGGGGGACTTTTCTATAATTCACCCCTCCACTTT. Translated, it gives CASSGGLFYNSPLHF.

The table lists this clone with a count of one. The chain carries TRBV5-1 and TRBJ2-2; D might be TRBD2 (5 bases). V lost 6 bases and J 0 bases, leaving 12 bases between the germline ends. CDR3 length: 15 residues. CDR1 is SGHRS and CDR2 is YFSETQ in the germline V gene. The CDR3: CASTPQTTNTGELFF. The CDR3 DNA reads as TGCGCCAGCACCCCCCAGACTACGAACACCGGGGAGCTGTTTTTT.

V is TRBV30 and J is TRBJ1-2; 10 bases are a match to TRBD1. Germline loops: CDR1 GTSNPN, CDR2 SVGIG (reference sequence). Trimming at V came to 5 bases and at J to 8 bases, leaving 8 bases not matched to a gene. The CDR3 is made up of 13 amino acids. The CDR3 DNA follows: TGTGCCTGGTCACTAGACAGGGGGCTCGGCTACACCTTC. It codes for CAWSLDRGLGYTF. The entire variable domain, with the rest obtained from reference TRBV30 and TRBJ1-2, is as follows: SQTIHQWPATLVQPVGSPLSLECTVEGTSNPNLYWYRQAAGRGLQLLFYSVGIGQISSEVPQNLSASRPQDRQFILSSKKLLLSDSGFYLCAWSLDRGLGYTFGSGTRLTVV.

This chain links TRBV10-1 with TRBJ1-4, with a tentative D call TRBD1 (6 bases). This CDR3 spans 17 amino acids. V was shortened by 9 bases and J by 5 bases, with 25 bases between the two germline ends. Germline assignment: CDR1 WNHNN and CDR2 SYGVQD (reference sequence). CDR3 sequence: CARGSDRRMMANEKLFF. The CDR3 nucleotides read TGCGCCAGGGGCTCGGACAGAAGGATGATGGCGAATGAAAAACTGTTTTTT.